This T cell receptor (beta chain) was sequenced in a study of blood T cell repertoires in COVID-19. Study overall: COVID-19 samples collected from the United States, Italy and Spain covered acute and convalescent phases. The analysed material was cDNA or gDNA that came from T cells, B-cell-depleted T cells, or PBMCs.

This clone was counted only a few times. As originally analysed: Estimation of nucleated cell counts relied on the amplification of reference gene primers. Produced via immunoSEQ multiplex PCR; TCRdb's table is partial and in-frame only. That table gives V, J and clone size, and the DNA gave D and trimming. The sample consists of 130,000 to 150,000 clones, around 79% of them appearing once. Germline V CDR1 and CDR2: SGDLS, YYNGEE. The CDR3 is 15 residues long. Losses at the gene ends were 4 bases for V and 4 bases for J; bases not matched to a gene: 11. The specimen was peripheral blood. The chain is built from TRBV9 and TRBJ2-7; 7 bases fit TRBD2. The TCR was taken from a man aged 50 to 59 with active or convalescent COVID-19. The chain's CDR3 is CASSPGSGAGYEQYF. CDR3 coding DNA: TGTGCCAGCAGCCCCGGGAGCGGGGCAGGTTACGAGCAGTACTTC.